The 28 T cell receptor beta chains given below trace back to one sample, sequenced in a study of cytomegalovirus exposure and HLA in healthy donors. The PCR made use of 60 Vbeta and 13 Jbeta primers. Assay used: immunoSEQ multiplex PCR; TCRdb lists only in-frame clones, some missing. This sample's table reports about 120,000 clones. Sequencing input: PBMCs. These receptors were obtained from a man aged 18 to 29 in good health and CMV-seronegative.

The chain recombines TRBV7-9 with TRBJ1-2, with a tentative D call TRBD1 (6 bases). The CDR3 has 16 residues. Germline values: CDR1 SEHNR, CDR2 FQNEAQ (reference sequence). V lost 6 bases, J lost 4 bases, and 21 bases lay in between. The CDR3 here is CASSPSPVRTVYGYTF. Here the CDR3 DNA reads TGTGCCAGCAGTCCTTCCCCAGTACGGACAGTCTATGGCTACACCTTC.

This chain connects TRBV13 to TRBJ2-1, with 15 bases lining up with TRBD2. With 3 bases clipped from V and 10 bases from J, the junction kept 1 base outside the gene matches. Per the germline V gene, CDR1 is PRHDT and CDR2 is FYEKMQ (reference sequence). The CDR3 has 14 residues. The CDR3 loop reads CASSLGLAGGEQFF. In nucleotides, the CDR3 is TGTGCCAGCAGCTTGGGACTAGCGGGAGGCGAGCAGTTCTTC.

V gene TRBV28 combines with J gene TRBJ2-5; D gene ambiguous. The J call may not be correct, given that the DNA end is closer to TRBJ2-7. The germline CDR1 and CDR2 sequences are MDHEN and SYDVKM. This CDR3 is 15 amino acids long. CDR3 sequence reads: CASSLFSAVTYEQYF. The CDR3 DNA sequence: TGTGCCAGCAGTTTATTCTCCGCGGTGACCTACGAGCAGTACTTC.

J is TRBJ1-2 and V is TRBV27; TRBD1 might be the D (6 bases). Germline CDR1 and CDR2: MNHEY and SMNVEV (reference sequence). V was cut by 3 bases and J by 5 bases, with 13 bases left in between. The CDR3 length is 14 residues. The CDR3 region is CASSFLNTGYGYTF. In DNA form, the CDR3 reads TGTGCCAGCAGTTTTTTAAACACAGGGTATGGCTACACCTTC.

The V call is TRBV28, the J call TRBJ1-3; D not certain. Trimming took off 3 bases at V and 1 base at J, with 7 bases between the two ends. The CDR3 loop spans 14 amino acids. CDR1 MDHEN and CDR2 SYDVKM come from the germline V gene. CDR3 nucleotide sequence: TGTGCCAGCAGTTTGGGAGTTTCTGGAAACACCATATATTTT. It yields the protein CASSLGVSGNTIYF.

For this clone: The junction and the germline gene differ at one end; a read error may be behind it. The V call is TRBV7-7, the J call TRBJ2-5; 10 bases map to TRBD2. The CDR3 is made up of 17 amino acids. CDR1 is SSHAT and CDR2 is FNYEAQ in the germline V gene (reference sequence). This CDR3 reads CASSPIPILAGRGTQYF. Written as DNA, the CDR3 is TGTGCTAGCAGCCCAATTCCTATACTAGCGGGGCGGGGGACCCAGTACTTC.

V is TRBV12-5 and J is TRBJ2-7; 11 bases are a match to TRBD1. V trimming: 4 bases; J trimming: 2 bases; junction bases outside the gene matches: 1. Germline lookup yields CDR1 LGHNT and CDR2 FRNRAP. This CDR3 is built from 14 residues. CDR3 DNA: TGTGCTAGTGGTTGGGGACAGGGGGCCTACGAGCAGTACTTC. As protein: CASGWGQGAYEQYF. Based on the CDR3 plus reference TRBV12-5 and TRBJ2-7, the full variable domain is DARVTQTPRHKVTEMGQEVTMRCQPILGHNTVFWYRQTMMQGLELLAYFRNRAPLDDSGMPKDRFSAEMPDATLATLKIQPSEPRDSAVYFCASGWGQGAYEQYFGPGTRLTVT.

This rearrangement joins TRBV19 to TRBJ2-7; 10 bases map to TRBD1. Germline V gives CDR1 LNHDA, CDR2 SQIVND (reference sequence). The CDR3 length is 14 residues. With 4 bases clipped from V and 12 bases from J, the junction kept 12 bases outside the gene matches. CDR3 bases: TGTGCCAGTAGTACTTCGGGGGGACAGGGGAGGACGTACTTC. It encodes CASSTSGGQGRTYF.

The genes are TRBV5-1 and TRBJ2-3; TRBD2 is a possible D gene (5 bases). Between the trimmed V and J ends, which lost 6 bases and 0 bases, there was a span of 8 bases. The CDR3 spans 13 residues. Germline values: CDR1 SGHRS, CDR2 YFSETQ. CDR3 sequence reads: CASMGGSTDTQYF. The DNA of the CDR3 is TGCGCCAGCATGGGCGGGAGCACAGATACGCAGTATTTT.

V usage is TRBV19 and J usage is TRBJ1-2; possibly TRBD1 for D (5 bases). Germline CDR1 is LNHDA and CDR2 is SQIVND (reference sequence). V was trimmed by 6 bases and J by 6 bases, leaving 17 bases between them. CDR3 size: 14 residues. CDR3 region: CASSPLMGPHGYTF. The CDR3 nucleotides read TGTGCCAGTAGCCCGTTAATGGGGCCGCATGGCTACACCTTC.

The V call is TRBV7-6, the J call TRBJ1-1, with 8 bases that match TRBD1. CDR1 SGHVS and CDR2 FNYEAQ come from the germline V gene. The V segment lost 2 bases and the J segment 4 bases; nucleotides outside the gene matches: 9. The CDR3 totals 16 residues. The CDR3 bases are TGTGCCAGCAGCTTAAAGACAGGGGCTTCCCCCACTGAAGCTTTCTTT. Amino acid sequence: CASSLKTGASPTEAFF.

J is TRBJ2-1 and V is TRBV6-1, with no clear D. CDR3 length: 13 amino acids. V lost 7 bases and J lost 1, with 8 bases in between. Germline CDR1 is MNHNS and CDR2 is SASEGT. In DNA, the CDR3 is TGTGCCAGCACAACGACATCCTACAATGAGCAGTTCTTC. Its protein is CASTTTSYNEQFF.

On this clone: An end of the junction does not agree with germline; a read error may underlie this. The rearrangement joins TRBV5-8 to TRBJ1-1, with D hard to call. The CDR3 has 13 residues. Germline CDR1 is SGHTS and CDR2 is YDEGEE. This CDR3 reads CASSFTVKTEAFF. The CDR3 DNA sequence: TGTGCCAGCAGCTTCACGGTGAAGACTGAAGCTTTCTTT.

V and J are TRBV6-6 and TRBJ2-2, with no clear D. Trimming cost V 0 bases and J 8 bases, with 4 bases left between them. Per germline, CDR1 MNHNY and CDR2 SVGAGI (reference sequence). The CDR3 consists of 12 residues. CDR3 DNA sequence: TGTGCCAGCAGTTACTCGAGAGGGGAGCTGTTTTTT. Its protein is CASSYSRGELFF.

The CDR3 DNA is TGTGCCAGCAGTCAAGGGGGGGCTGCAACTAATGAAAAACTGTTTTTT. Translation gives CASSQGGAATNEKLFF. The V call is TRBV28, the J call TRBJ1-4; a possible D gene is TRBD1 (6 bases). The germline CDR1 and CDR2 sequences are MDHEN and SYDVKM. Trimming cost V 5 bases and J 0 bases, with 13 bases left between them. The CDR3 has 16 amino acids. The complete variable domain, with remaining parts taken from reference TRBV28 and TRBJ1-4, reads DVKVTQSSRYLVKRTGEKVFLECVQDMDHENMFWYRQDPGLGLRLIYFSYDVKMKEKGDIPEGYSVSREKKERFSLILESASTNQTSMYLCASSQGGAATNEKLFFGSGTQLSVL.

The chain is built from TRBV5-1 and TRBJ2-3; 7 bases are shared with TRBD1. The CDR3 totals 16 residues. Germline V CDR1 and CDR2: SGHRS, YFSETQ. J was trimmed by 3 bases and V by 4 bases; bases with no gene match: 11. In DNA, the CDR3 is TGCGCCAGCAGCGGAGCCGGAAGGGGGCCGACAGATACGCAGTATTTT. Protein sequence: CASSGAGRGPTDTQYF.

V gene TRBV30 combines with J gene TRBJ1-4, with D maybe TRBD1 (5 bases). The CDR3 consists of 15 residues. Trimming took off 3 bases at V and 7 bases at J, with 18 bases between the two ends. CDR1 and CDR2 from the germline V gene are GTSNPN and SVGIG (reference sequence). DNA for the CDR3: TGTGCCTGGAGGGGGATTCAAGGGAGGGGTGAAAAACTGTTTTTT. This translates into CAWRGIQGRGEKLFF.

The V call is TRBV11-2, the J call TRBJ2-3; a weak D match, TRBD2 (5 bases). This CDR3 region has 16 residues. The germline gives CDR1 SGHAT, CDR2 FQNNGV. The V gene lost 1 base and the J gene lost 0 bases, with 11 bases spanning the gap. Written as DNA, the CDR3 is TGTGCCAGCAGCTTAGCGAGAGGGCCCAGCACAGATACGCAGTATTTT. Translating it yields CASSLARGPSTDTQYF.

V gene TRBV20-1 combines with J gene TRBJ2-7; D is undetermined. This CDR3 is built from 11 residues. The germline CDR1 and CDR2 sequences are DFQATT and SNEGSKA (reference sequence). Trimming removed 4 bases at V and 3 bases at J, with 7 bases between. CDR3 residues: CSAIVLYEQYF. DNA for the CDR3: TGCAGTGCTATAGTGCTCTACGAGCAGTACTTC.

The gene calls are TRBV28 and TRBJ2-6; 9 bases match TRBD2. CDR1 and CDR2 from the germline V gene are MDHEN and SYDVKM. Unmatched junction bases numbered 7, after V lost 2 bases and J lost 2 bases. The CDR3 loop spans 18 amino acids. The CDR3, as DNA: TGTGCCAGCAGTTTACCCCGAGCTAGCGGGACTGGGGCCAACGTCCTGACTTTC. This codes for CASSLPRASGTGANVLTF.

The V gene is TRBV6-4, the J gene TRBJ2-2, with a tentative D call TRBD1 (5 bases). Germline CDR1 MRHNA, CDR2 SNTAGT. The CDR3 has 15 residues. V shed 3 bases and J shed 8 bases, with 16 bases lying between them. The CDR3 loop reads CASSEGAETPGELFF. For the CDR3, the DNA is TGTGCCAGCAGTGAAGGGGCTGAAACACCGGGGGAGCTGTTTTTT.

The rearrangement uses TRBV19 and TRBJ1-6; 8 bases are a match to TRBD1. The CDR3 totals 15 residues. V shed 6 bases, J shed 7 bases, and the junction held 8 bases outside the gene matches. Germline CDR1 reads LNHDA; CDR2 reads SQIVND (reference sequence). Here the CDR3 DNA reads TGTGCCAGTAGGAAACCGGGACAGGAGAATTCACCCCTCCACTTT. Translation: CASRKPGQENSPLHF. The whole variable domain, remainder taken from reference TRBV19 and TRBJ1-6, is DGGITQSPKYLFRKEGQNVTLSCEQNLNHDAMYWYRQDPGQGLRLIYYSQIVNDFQKGDIAEGYSVSREKKESFPLTVTSAQKNPTAFYLCASRKPGQENSPLHFGNGTRLTVT.

J is TRBJ1-2 and V is TRBV5-8; TRBD1 is a possible D gene (5 bases). Germline CDR1 reads SGHTS; CDR2 reads YDEGEE. This CDR3 is built from 13 residues. V lost 2 bases to trimming and J lost 3 bases, with 8 bases between them. CDR3 region: CASSFWTYYGYTF. CDR3 nucleotide sequence: TGTGCCAGCAGCTTTTGGACATACTATGGCTACACCTTC.

The chain couples TRBV27 to TRBJ2-3; D remains ambiguous. Germline values: CDR1 MNHEY, CDR2 SMNVEV (reference sequence). This CDR3 comprises 11 residues. V lost 6 bases, J lost 6 bases, and 7 bases lay in between. The chain's CDR3 is CASSLRDTQYF. The CDR3 region has the DNA TGTGCCAGCAGCCTTCGGGATACGCAGTATTTT.

The V gene is TRBV13, the J gene TRBJ2-6, with D perhaps TRBD2 (5 bases). CDR3 length equals 15 residues. Germline loops: CDR1 PRHDT, CDR2 FYEKMQ (reference sequence). V was pared by 3 bases and J by 2 bases, with 8 bases between. The CDR3 is CASSLAGAGANVLTF. The CDR3 nucleotides read TGTGCCAGCAGCTTGGCCGGGGCTGGGGCCAACGTCCTGACTTTC.

This chain links TRBV4-1 with TRBJ2-2, with 9 positions matching TRBD1. V gave up 2 bases and J gave up 7 bases; unmatched junction bases: 5. The length of the CDR3 is 15 residues. The V gene's germline CDR1 is MGHRA and CDR2 YSYEKL. This CDR3 is CASSQQGQGSGELFF. The CDR3 DNA is TGCGCCAGCAGCCAACAAGGACAGGGGAGCGGGGAGCTGTTTTTT.

V usage is TRBV10-3 and J usage is TRBJ2-7; a possible D gene is TRBD1 (5 bases). With 4 bases removed from V and 3 bases from J, the gap between germline ends came to 16 bases. This CDR3 region has 15 residues. Germline-derived CDR1 and CDR2 are ENHRY and SYGVKD. Here the CDR3 reads CAISATRAADYEQYF. The CDR3 nucleotides read TGTGCCATCAGTGCCACCAGGGCGGCGGACTACGAGCAGTACTTC.

The J gene is TRBJ1-1, the V gene TRBV27; 7 nucleotides agree with TRBD1. Germline lookup yields CDR1 MNHEY and CDR2 SMNVEV (reference sequence). Trimming took 4 bases from V and 5 from J; bases not matched to a gene: 10. The CDR3 runs to 15 residues. The DNA for the CDR3 is TGTGCCAGCAGTTGGACAGGTAGGGTTGGTACTGAAGCTTTCTTT. This sequence encodes CASSWTGRVGTEAFF.